The entry that follows covers one T cell receptor beta chain sequence. These data belong to a study of cytomegalovirus exposure and HLA in healthy donors. Whole-study context: A prior analysis found about 120 million unique TCR beta sequences from 150 million to 200 million T cells.

Per germline, CDR1 MNHEY and CDR2 SVGAGI. With 7 bases removed from V and 1 base from J, the gap between germline ends came to 10 bases. This CDR3 is built from 13 residues. PCR involved 60 Vbeta and 13 Jbeta primers. In the authors' workflow: The authors later counted about 80 million unique TCR beta chains, roughly 10 million of them shared. TCRdb's copy holds only in-frame clones and misses some; the assay was immunoSEQ multiplex PCR. Clone size and the V and J calls come from that table; the DNA yielded D and trimming. This sample carries tens of thousands of clones, with about 4% going to the ten biggest clones.

Sequencing was carried out using PBMCs. This chain joins TRBV6-5 and TRBJ2-5; a weak D match, TRBD1 (6 bases). The receptor comes from a female donor in good health and CMV-seropositive. CDR3 in DNA: TGTGCCAGCAACCAGGGGACCCAAGAGACCCAGTACTTC. Translating gives CASNQGTQETQYF.